This T cell receptor beta chain was profiled in a study of shared clonotypes between healthy human individuals. The wider study: The donor pool was made up of a couple of women and a few men aged 18 to 49.

In regard to this clone: Its matching antigen is unknown.

Study-wide points: Represented genetic and exposure-history diversity was restricted by having few donors. Though the depth was large, rarefaction showed that sorted-subset sequencing was incomplete.

Assay used: immunoSEQ multiplex PCR; TCRdb lists only in-frame clones, some missing. The data hold roughly 2 million clones, with approximately 95% observed a single time. The clonotype was recovered from a young man in good health. Sample: naive CD4+ T cells sorted from blood. Subset denoted: CD45RA+ positively selected.

The DNA of the CDR3 is TGCGCCAGCAGCCAAGCCAGAGGTCCGGAGACCCAGTACTTC. It codes for CASSQARGPETQYF. The rearrangement joins TRBV4-3 to TRBJ2-5; D is undetermined. The CDR3 is 14 amino acids. V lost 1 base and J lost 5, with 11 bases in between. Germline V gives CDR1 LGHNA, CDR2 YSLEER.